Included here is one TCR beta chain sequence, with context. This sample was included in a study of control samples from healthy donors and cancer patients. Here immunoSEQ multiplex PCR was the method, and the copy in TCRdb shows in-frame clones only, minus some. This repertoire shows 120,000 or so clones, 80% to 90% found once; its top ten account for less than 9.5%. Trimming took 3 bases from V and 2 from J, leaving 10 bases between them. The CDR3 is made up of 15 amino acids. From germline, CDR1 is KGHSH and CDR2 LQKENI. The sample taken for sequencing was blood. V gene TRBV18 combines with J gene TRBJ2-2, with TRBD1 as a possible D gene (6 bases). This TCR derives from a middle-aged man in good health. The CDR3 sequence is CASSPGTPNTGELFF. In DNA, the CDR3 is TGTGCCAGCTCACCCGGGACACCCAACACCGGGGAGCTGTTTTTT.